This entry features one TCR beta chain sequence. Its antigen remains undetermined. One base away there is no much larger clone; base qualities are not given. Sequenced using an Illumina HiSeq 1500. The public reads were reprocessed in TCRdb via fastp at Q25 and MiXCR, keeping in-frame beta chains. Duplicate CDR3 protein sequences are folded into a single record with the most common DNA and genes. The sample table contains 100,000 or so distinct CDR3 sequences; only one count was recorded for more than 20% of them. About 39% of the sample belongs to the ten largest clones. The data stem from a study of T cell repertoires in cytomegalovirus infection (dated by TCRdb to between 2018 and 2021). Context from the whole study: Donor HLA type was relevant to the analysis, because carriage of CMV infection together with the matching HLA type was indicated by public TCR beta signatures. Broad study findings and their caveats: The ex vivo response was dominated by HLA-C-restricted CMV-specific TCR beta clonotypes, which also provided the single most frequent clonotype in two of eight donors. In both this cohort and an independent roughly 400-donor cohort, the cumulative frequency of public TCR beta family members distinguished carriers of CMV infection plus the relevant HLA type.

V sheds 4 bases and J sheds 6 bases, leaving 18 bases between their ends. Including the terminal cysteine and phenylalanine, the CDR3 comprises 15 residues. The only DNA kept is the CDR3, 45 bases in frame from the first base. The germline V gene (reference sequence) specifies LNHDA as CDR1 and SQIVND as CDR2. The source material was CD8+ T cells from PBMCs. The chain employs TRBV19 and TRBJ1-1, with a tentative D gene TRBD1 over 6 matching bases. This receptor was obtained from a human donor in good health (CMV status not recorded). Some clones in this sample may be carry-over from other donors' samples. In nucleotides, the sequence is TGTGCCAGTAGTAAAAATCAACAGGGTAGCGCTGAAGCTTTCTTT. Its protein reads: CASSKNQQGSAEAFF.